One TCR beta chain is described in this entry. No antigen is known for it. This specimen comes from a study of cytomegalovirus exposure and HLA in healthy donors. Study observations and caveats: The authors confirmed in vitro that a few CMV-associated chains were specific for CMV antigens.

PCR used 60 Vbeta primers and 13 Jbeta primers. The method was immunoSEQ multiplex PCR; TCRdb's version includes in-frame clones alone and lacks a portion of them. This table holds some 180,000 clones, about 77% found once. Donors sampled were nominally healthy, though unrecorded immune exposures were likely. The sequence derives from a female donor in good health and CMV-seronegative. The specimen sequenced was PBMCs.

CDR3 sequence (DNA): TGTGCCAGCAGCCCCGGGACTAGCGGGGGAGGTAGCAATGAGCAGTTCTTC. Amino acid sequence: CASSPGTSGGGSNEQFF. The chain carries TRBV7-9 and TRBJ2-1, with 14 bases matching TRBD2. V trimming: 5 bases; J trimming: 6 bases; junction bases outside the gene matches: 9. The CDR3 runs to 17 residues. The germline V gene has CDR1 SEHNR and CDR2 FQNEAQ (reference sequence).